This TCR beta chain came from a study of cytomegalovirus exposure and HLA in healthy donors (dated by TCRdb to about 2017). For the study in its entirety: An earlier analysis of approximately 590 of the donors reported roughly 270 Gb of sequence data and about 100 million unique TCR beta sequences from 150 million to 200 million T cells. Across approximately 400 genotyped donors of the cohort, an average of 235,054 unique TCR beta nucleotide sequences per donor were sequenced, and roughly 18% of those sequences were non-productive. HLA typing included class I and class II loci at four-digit resolution. A later analysis re-analyzed previously published TCR beta repertoires from approximately 700 donors and added high-resolution HLA genotyping to study TCR occurrence patterns. Along with the approximately 650-subject first cohort, a separate validation cohort of around 120 different subjects was used. Genome-wide SNP genotypes for about 55% of the 666 donors were used in a later genetic analysis, which treated that subset as a discovery cohort. The study profiled the T cell repertoires of about 720 subjects by immunosequencing and related them to cytomegalovirus serostatus. All discovery cohort repertoires had been generated using a single sequencing platform. Approximately 310 gigabases of sequencing data and approximately 80 million unique TCR sequences were included in an early release covering about 600 HLA-typed donors. The later analysis used no new phenotypic data to find candidate immune exposures, relying instead on TCR beta sequences and their occurrence across donors. Four to six DR-DQ haplotypes were handled as single units for association and clustering, since linkage in the cohort was strong. An earlier analysis of fewer than 700 of the donors applied high-throughput TCR beta sequencing to assess whether each TCR beta V gene segment acted as functional or pseudogenic. High-throughput TCR immunosequencing, statistical association of individual TCRs with disease status, and machine learning were combined to predict cytomegalovirus infection status. Of the roughly 390 genotyped donors, around 81% fell in the genetic ancestry cluster associated with self-reported Caucasian donors. Donor age, sex, ethnicity and CMV serostatus were compiled together with the repertoire data. The number of donors typed differed by locus, with roughly 629-640 for A, B, C, DRB1 and DQB1, around 560 for DQA1, 600 to 610 for DPA1, and some 450 for DPB1. The aim of the study was to test whether cataloging public T cell receptors could identify signatures of past pathogen exposure. Study-level results and caveats: Three of the identified cytomegalovirus-associated TCR beta chains were confirmed in vitro to be specific for cytomegalovirus antigens. Compared with the roughly 670-donor mean, donors in an Asian-associated ancestry cluster had fewer N-insertions in productive TCRs, according to a later genetic analysis. Roughly uniform sequencing depth across donors was assumed in presence/absence analyses, although this assumption may not hold. In a later analysis, several top co-occurrence clusters were reported to appear linked to parvovirus B19, influenza, CMV and Epstein-Barr virus. Only TCR beta chains were sequenced in this cohort, and the absence of alpha or paired-chain data limited detectable features. Some 15 rarely observed V segments, including chromosome 9 orphons, were excluded from the earlier analysis of several hundred of the donors because counts were too low. In a later analysis, HLA-associated TCR beta chains showed more clonal expansion and lower generation probabilities than non-associated chains that were equally common. According to a later analysis, TCR association rates differed among HLA loci, with DRB1 alleles showing the most associated TCRs and HLA-C alleles showing the fewest. An association between a missense DCLRE1C variant and V-gene and J-gene trimming of TCR beta chains was found in a later genetic analysis and replicated in an independent cohort. A later analysis found that most CMV-associated TCR beta chains appeared HLA-restricted, with HLA associations seemingly driven largely by CMV exposure. Across donors, most TCR sequences were observed very rarely, whereas some public TCRs were present in many individuals. A cluster of highly shared sequence variants was judged likely to represent a technical artifact of the sequencing pipeline. Because HLA typing was unavailable for some donors at each locus, only the typed subset was used in association tests. The 87-base-pair reads could not distinguish some IMGT-functional V segments, including TRBV6-2 and TRBV6-3, so those segments were excluded. Correlated functional status among segregating V segments might be attributable to linkage disequilibrium, but an unknown experimental factor could not be ruled out. A further reported finding was that TCR beta sequences accurately predicted the HLA-A and HLA-B alleles for most subjects in the first cohort. An earlier analysis of approximately 570 of the donors showed that most TCR beta V segments appeared in productive rearrangements either about 87% or about 30% of the time, which broadly matched IMGT annotations. A later analysis associated about 17,000 TCR beta sequences with specific HLA alleles at a false discovery rate of 0.05. The only immune exposure information available for the cohort was CMV serostatus. According to the authors, the approach could potentially be generalized to other disease states and immunological phenotypes. When HLA alleles, especially DR and DQ, strongly co-occurred, attributing TCR associations to individual alleles was difficult. In both the original and validation cohorts, the classifier was reported to diagnose cytomegalovirus status with high specificity and sensitivity. The study listed 164 TCR beta chains as associated with cytomegalovirus.

The germline V and J ends show losses of 4 bases and 12 bases respectively, and no gene match explains 19 bases of the junction. The CDR3 runs 16 residues from the cysteine to the phenylalanine. The read is trimmed to its CDR3 DNA, 48 bases read in frame from base 1. Per the germline V gene, SGHRS is the CDR1 and YFSETQ is the CDR2. Libraries were constructed by the immunoSEQ multiplex PCR assay. A mixture of 60 forward primers for TCR Vbeta segments and 13 reverse primers for TCR Jbeta segments was used in the multiplex PCR. A multiplex PCR assay on genomic DNA amplified the CDR3 region of rearranged TCR beta genes. The amplified TCR beta libraries were sequenced on the Illumina HiSeq System as 87-base-pair reads. As for the original processing: Across the 600 to 700 repertoires, a later analysis counted around 80 million unique TCR beta chains, around 11 million of which were shared by at least two donors. To remove PCR and sequencing errors, raw reads were error-corrected and collapsed into unique sequences using a nearest-neighbor algorithm that merged closely related sequences. CDR3 sequences were aligned to IMGT reference sequences to assign V, D and J gene segments. Each retained sequence needed at least a six-nucleotide match to both a V gene segment and a J gene segment. Rearrangements were called productive when the CDR3 lacked stop codons and stayed in frame with V and J; all others were non-productive. Following IMGT convention, CDR3 was defined as the stretch from the second conserved V-encoded cysteine to the conserved J-encoded phenylalanine. The earlier analysis of about 500 of the donors excluded sequences that lacked an unambiguous match to a single V gene segment. An earlier analysis of a few hundred of the donors called V segments functional above 56.7% productive rearrangements and segregating when the between-donor standard deviation exceeded 5%. To diagnose cytomegalovirus status from the catalog of TCR beta chain sequences, a statistical classification framework was built. In a later analysis, V and J genes were assigned by comparing TCR nucleotide sequences against IMGT/GENE-DB human TR gene sequences. In a later analysis, CDR3 sequences and most-parsimonious VDJ recombination scenarios were assigned using the TCRdist pipeline. In a later analysis, each TCR beta chain was defined by its CDR3 amino acid sequence together with its V-gene family, and reads without a unique V-gene family were excluded. To address suspected cross-contamination and a sequencing artifact, a later analysis removed 592 highly shared, low-generation-probability nucleotide sequences. For each public chain, a later analysis derived a clonal expansion index from normalized ranks of inferred template counts within each repertoire. Generation probabilities in a later analysis came from a VDJ recombination model fitted to out-of-frame rearrangements, and those results were checked against IGoR. In a later analysis, hypergeometric tests were used to score TCR-TCR, TCR-HLA and TCR-CMV co-occurrence, with a repertoire-size bias correction applied to TCR pairs. False discovery rates were estimated in a later analysis by permuting HLA or CMV assignments 20 times. A later analysis grouped co-occurring TCRs with DBSCAN, adding TCRdist sequence similarity when clustering within HLA-allele-positive subsets. Repertoires with fewer than 30,000 or more than 120,000 public chains, plus five repertoires with anomalous nucleotide sharing, were excluded from co-occurrence clustering. TCRdb obtained this table from immuneACCESS and retained in-frame rearrangements with V and J assigned. These tables miss some clones; where compared with another copy, unresolved V genes account for less than half of the shortfall, and the remainder is unexplained. The V and J calls and clone size come from that table; D and trimming were worked out from the DNA. The sample profile shows 95,000 to 120,000 clones; 82% of them were found once. In total, the top ten clones hold approximately 2.7% of the sample.

In total, 666 healthy bone marrow donors made up the cohort. All cohort members were sampled while nominally healthy, although unrecorded immune exposures were likely present. The donor was CMV seronegative and was included in the group of hundreds of seronegative cohort members. Each donor provided a peripheral blood sample, and peripheral blood mononuclear cells were used for TCR beta sequencing. The Qiagen DNeasy Blood Extraction Kit was used to extract genomic DNA from the blood cell samples. Of note for this clone: Its antigen remains unidentified. No quality values exist for individual bases; no much larger clone is one base distant.

Material: PBMCs. This sequence originates from a woman between 18 and 30 years old in good health and CMV-seronegative. Recombination linked TRBV5-1 to TRBJ2-7, and 10 bases in between align with TRBD2. CDR3 loop: CASSATRGSSGRKPYF. Read as DNA, the sequence is TGCGCCAGCAGCGCGACCCGGGGTAGTAGCGGGAGGAAGCCGTACTTC.